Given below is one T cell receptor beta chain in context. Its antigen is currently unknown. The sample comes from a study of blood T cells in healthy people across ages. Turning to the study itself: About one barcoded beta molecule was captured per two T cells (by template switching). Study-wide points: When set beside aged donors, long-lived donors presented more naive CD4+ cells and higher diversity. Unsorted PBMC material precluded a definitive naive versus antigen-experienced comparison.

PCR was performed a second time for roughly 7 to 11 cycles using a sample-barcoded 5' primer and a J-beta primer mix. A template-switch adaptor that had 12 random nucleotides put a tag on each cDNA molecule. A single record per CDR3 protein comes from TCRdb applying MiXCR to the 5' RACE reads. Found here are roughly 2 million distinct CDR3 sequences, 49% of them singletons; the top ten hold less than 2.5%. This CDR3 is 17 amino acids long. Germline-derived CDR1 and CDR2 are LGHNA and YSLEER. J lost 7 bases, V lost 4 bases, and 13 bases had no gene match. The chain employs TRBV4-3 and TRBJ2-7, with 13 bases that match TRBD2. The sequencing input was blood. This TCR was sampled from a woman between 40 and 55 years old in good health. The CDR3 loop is CASSLTSGGDLYNEQYF. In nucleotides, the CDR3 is TGCGCCAGCAGCCTAACTAGCGGGGGGGACTTATACAATGAGCAGTACTTC.